The 14 T cell receptor beta chains below come from one sample, sequenced in a study of T cells after yellow fever vaccination. TCRdb ran MiXCR on the 5' RACE reads and lists one entry per CDR3 protein. Of around 53,000 distinct CDR3 sequences in the sample, approximately 7% are singletons; the top ten hold roughly a quarter. The sequencing here drew on CD8+ T cells not binding an NS4B(214-222) dextramer, sorted from PBMCs, taken approximately 40 days after the first yellow fever vaccination. These receptors were obtained from a man aged 18 to 29 who received the YFV17D yellow fever vaccine.

This clonotype was detected a few times. The chain couples TRBV7-9 to TRBJ2-1, with 9 bases matching TRBD1. The V gene's germline CDR1 is SEHNR and CDR2 FQNEAQ (reference sequence). V lost 5 bases and J lost 10; bases outside the gene matches: 9. This CDR3 region has 14 residues. CDR3 bases: TGTGCCAGCAGCGTCGTGGGGACAGGGAGAGAGCAGTTCTTC. Residues: CASSVVGTGREQFF. The full variable domain, rest sourced from reference TRBV7-9 and TRBJ2-1, is DTGVSQNPRHKITKRGQNVTFRCDPISEHNRLYWYRQTLGQGPEFLTYFQNEAQLEKSRLLSDRFSAERPKGSFSTLEIQRTEQGDSAMYLCASSVVGTGREQFFGPGTRLTVL.

On this clonotype: A single base separates this from a much larger clone, so it may be a read error. This rearrangement joins TRBV4-1 to TRBJ2-3, with TRBD2 identical over 10 bases. The V and J ends lost 1 base and 5 bases, in that order; junction bases with no gene match: 18. The germline CDR1 and CDR2 sequences are MGHRA and YSYEKL. This CDR3 comprises 20 residues. CDR3 sequence: CASSQAGSGGAGASIDTQYF. Written as DNA, the CDR3 is TGCGCCAGCAGCCAAGCTGGAAGCGGGGGGGCCGGGGCGTCTATAGATACGCAGTATTTT.

This clonotype was found many times. The chain joins TRBV5-8 to TRBJ2-2; possible D gene TRBD1, 6 bases. CDR1 is SGHTS and CDR2 is YDEGEE in the germline V gene. The V end lost 3 bases, the J end lost 1 base, and 13 bases lay between the germline ends. This CDR3 has 16 residues. In DNA form, the CDR3 reads TGTGCCAGCAGCTCGGCGCGGACAGAGAACACCGGGGAGCTGTTTTTT. It translates to CASSSARTENTGELFF.

This clonotype was detected a few times. V gene TRBV7-9 combines with J gene TRBJ1-1; D uncertain. This CDR3 has 14 amino acids. Trimming removed 7 bases at V and 10 bases at J, with 22 bases between. CDR1 is SEHNR, CDR2 FQNEAQ, per germline (reference sequence). The CDR3 protein is CASTPMGLPLGAFF. The CDR3 DNA follows: TGTGCCAGCACCCCTATGGGATTACCTTTGGGAGCTTTCTTT.

This clonotype appeared many times. The chain links TRBV4-1 to TRBJ1-1; D call uncertain. The germline gives CDR1 MGHRA, CDR2 YSYEKL. The CDR3 covers 14 residues. V lost 4 bases and J lost 6, with 15 bases in between. The chain's CDR3 is CASSPVSSVSEAFF. CDR3 bases: TGCGCCAGCAGCCCCGTGAGCAGCGTATCTGAAGCTTTCTTT.

The rearrangement uses TRBV5-4 and TRBJ2-2; 11 bases agree with TRBD1. The CDR3 has 16 residues. Germline CDR1 is SGHNT and CDR2 is YYREEE (reference sequence). The V segment lost 5 bases and the J segment 5 bases; nucleotides outside the gene matches: 8. CDR3 in DNA: TGTGCCAGCAGTTATCCGGGACAGGGGGAAACCGGGGAGCTGTTTTTT. Its translation: CASSYPGQGETGELFF.

This clonotype was observed at least ten times. The chain uses TRBV10-2 and TRBJ2-3; 10 nucleotides align to TRBD2. V was clipped by 3 bases and J by 13 bases; unmatched bases: 10. Germline loops: CDR1 WSHSY, CDR2 SAAADI. This CDR3 has 14 amino acids. CDR3 loop: CASSELIAGGPEYF. DNA of the CDR3: TGCGCCAGCAGTGAACTAATAGCGGGGGGTCCCGAGTATTTT.

V usage is TRBV11-2 and J usage is TRBJ2-1; TRBD2 matches 8 bases. Per the germline V gene, CDR1 is SGHAT and CDR2 is FQNNGV. This CDR3 region has 15 residues. Trimming cost V 3 bases and J 6 bases; bases outside gene matches: 7. CDR3 nucleotides: TGTGCCAGCAGCTTCGGGGGGGGGGTAGGCAATGAGCAGTTCTTC. Translating gives CASSFGGGVGNEQFF.

This clonotype was detected many times. The chain couples TRBV5-1 to TRBJ2-3; TRBD2 aligns across 12 bases. The length of the CDR3 is 16 residues. V was pared by 7 bases and J by 6 bases, with 12 bases of the junction left unmatched. Per germline, CDR1 SGHRS and CDR2 YFSETQ. The CDR3 loop reads CASGPATSGSFDTQYF. In DNA form, the CDR3 reads TGCGCCAGCGGACCGGCGACTAGCGGGAGTTTCGATACGCAGTATTTT.

A few counts support this clonotype. The junction and the germline gene differ at one end; a read error may be behind it. This chain connects TRBV5-8 to TRBJ1-4; D is ambiguous. The CDR3 runs to 10 residues. Germline loops: CDR1 SGHTS, CDR2 YDEGEE. The CDR3 loop is CASSLKGGRF. The CDR3 DNA follows: TGTGCCAGCAGCTTAAAGGGAGGTCGTTTT.

This clonotype was seen ten or more times. V and J are TRBV6-5 and TRBJ2-4; weak D call: TRBD2 (6 bases). The germline V and J ends were trimmed by 4 bases and 0 bases, with 13 bases remaining between them. CDR1 MNHEY and CDR2 SVGAGI come from the germline V gene. The CDR3 covers 16 residues. This CDR3 reads CASSSLGGIAKNIQYF. The CDR3 bases are TGTGCCAGCAGTTCCCTCGGAGGGATAGCCAAAAACATTCAGTACTTC.

Points on this clonotype: Possible read error: a much larger clone is one base away. CDR3 loop: CPSSPEPGRIGEQFF. CDR3 nucleotides: TGCCCCAGCAGCCCAGAGCCGGGACGGATCGGTGAGCAGTTCTTC. V gene TRBV4-1 combines with J gene TRBJ2-1, with D tentatively TRBD1 or TRBD2 (5 bases each). This CDR3 spans 15 amino acids. CDR1 is MGHRA and CDR2 is YSYEKL in the germline V gene.

In its sample, this clonotype was seen many times. The J gene is TRBJ2-7, the V gene TRBV7-2; 9 positions agree with TRBD2. The CDR3 runs to 16 residues. Germline V gives CDR1 SGHTA, CDR2 FQGNSA. With 5 bases clipped from V and 4 bases from J, the junction kept 12 bases outside the gene matches. The CDR3 loop reads CASSDRAGGSRYEQYV. In nucleotides, the CDR3 is TGTGCCAGCAGCGACCGAGCGGGGGGTTCTCGTTACGAGCAGTACGTC.

Notes on this clonotype: The junction and the germline gene differ at one end; a read error may be behind it. The V gene is TRBV20-1, the J gene TRBJ1-1, with D possibly matching TRBD1 (6 bases). Germline V gene lookup returns CDR1 DFQATT and CDR2 SNEGSKA (reference sequence). CDR3 length equals 16 residues. CDR3 protein: CCASFSQGLGNTEAFF. CDR3 DNA: TGCTGTGCTAGCTTTTCCCAGGGGCTCGGGAACACTGAAGCTTTCTTT.